This T cell receptor beta chain was retrieved from a study of T cell clonotyping in hematopoietic cell transplantation. Study-wide context: Recipient samples before transplant were obtained post-cytoreduction.

Sample time point: recipient sample about 28 days before transplant, after cytoreduction. Study-level points and caveats: No sorting was done, leaving CD4 and CD8 contributions mixed. Pathologically expanded recipient clonotypes increased progressively from day 30 to day 180 as diversity fell. Graft donor and pretransplant recipient Inverse Simpson Index values predicted broader posttransplant TCR diversity.

This clone has a single count. No antigen is known for it. Only in-frame clones appear in the TCRdb table, and some are missing; sequencing was by immunoSEQ multiplex PCR. This table holds roughly 18,000 clones, about 82% found once. V lost 2 bases and J 7 bases, leaving 9 bases between the germline ends. Germline-derived CDR1 and CDR2 are SGHNT and YENEEA. This CDR3 contains 13 residues. The material was peripheral blood mononuclear cells, obtained before stem cell transplant. The chain recombines TRBV11-3 with TRBJ2-1; unclear D gene. The sequence came from a middle-aged man with acute myeloid leukemia. Some clones in this sample may be carry-over from other donors' samples. The CDR3 region is CASSLRGGNEQFF. CDR3 nucleotides: TGTGCCAGCAGCTTAAGAGGTGGAAATGAGCAGTTCTTC.